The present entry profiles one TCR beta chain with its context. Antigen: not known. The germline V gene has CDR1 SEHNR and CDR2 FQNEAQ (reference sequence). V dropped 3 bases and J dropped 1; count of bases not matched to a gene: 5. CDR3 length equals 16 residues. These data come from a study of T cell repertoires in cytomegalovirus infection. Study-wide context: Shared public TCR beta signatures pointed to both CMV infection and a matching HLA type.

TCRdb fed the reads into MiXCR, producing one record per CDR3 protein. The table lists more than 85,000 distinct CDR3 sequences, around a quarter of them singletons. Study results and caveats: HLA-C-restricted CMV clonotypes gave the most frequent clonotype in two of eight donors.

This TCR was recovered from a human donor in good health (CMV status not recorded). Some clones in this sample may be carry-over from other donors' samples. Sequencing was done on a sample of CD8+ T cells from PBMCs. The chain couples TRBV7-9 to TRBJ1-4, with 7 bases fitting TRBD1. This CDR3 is CASSFSTGRTNEKLFF. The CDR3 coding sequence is TGTGCCAGCAGCTTTTCGACAGGGCGAACTAATGAAAAACTGTTTTTT. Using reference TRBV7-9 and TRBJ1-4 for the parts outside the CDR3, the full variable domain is DTGVSQNPRHKITKRGQNVTFRCDPISEHNRLYWYRQTLGQGPEFLTYFQNEAQLEKSRLLSDRFSAERPKGSFSTLEIQRTEQGDSAMYLCASSFSTGRTNEKLFFGSGTQLSVL.